This T cell receptor (beta chain) was retrieved from a study of shared T cell receptors in the human thymus (dated by TCRdb to 2020 to 2022). Broadly, across the study: The study examined how self-reactive, shared T-cell receptor alpha chains are generated in the human thymus.

The library relied on the immunoSEQ multiplex PCR assay. The table was pulled from immuneACCESS by TCRdb, which kept in-frame rearrangements only. Such tables lose some clones; where checked, under half of the loss comes from unresolved V genes, and the rest has no known cause. The sample table shows hundreds of thousands of clones, and around 87% are seen once. 0.0095% to 0.013% of the sample is taken by the ten largest. As to this clone: The antigen it recognizes is unknown. The record has no base qualities; no much larger clone is one base away.

The cysteine opens and the phenylalanine closes a CDR3 of 19 amino acids. Only the CDR3 DNA stays, 57 bases, in frame from base 1. Via the germline V gene, CDR1 is LGHNA and CDR2 YNFKEQ. Germline trimming amounts to 2 bases on V and 5 bases on J, with 18 as the count of junction bases outside the gene matches. The same data also contributed to another study, on human thymus T cells. As the second publication notes: The donors were immunologically healthy infants in Finland who had open corrective cardiac surgery for congenital heart defects. Thymus tissue was obtained as surgical resects removed during corrective cardiac surgery. Both the thymic and the peripheral blood repertoires appeared to show biased V and J gene segment usage. The related research found that thymic TCR repertoires overlapped highly between unrelated individuals. TCR alpha and beta repertoires from about 8 infant thymus samples and four related peripheral blood samples were characterized in the study. The infant donors were about 6 to 244 days old, and the cohort included several males and a couple of females. Thymocytes were released mechanically from tissue and stored at -70 °C as pellets of 10-30 million cells. Genomic DNA was extracted from frozen cell pellets with a QIAsymphony instrument. The immunoSEQ multiplex PCR assay was used to amplify the TCRB and TCRAD loci from a standardized quantity of quality-controlled genomic DNA. The amplicons spanned the V(D)J region and were long enough to cover the CDR3 and allow V and J genes to be identified. The amplicons were sequenced on an Illumina platform via the commercial immunoSEQ service. Primer bias and sequencing errors were corrected using previously described methods, and TCRAD and TCRB definitions followed the IMGT database. Repertoires were analysed with immunoSEQ Analyzer 3.0 and VDJTools, covering basic statistics, V/J segment usage, diversity estimates, rarefaction and pairwise overlap. Chao1, ChaoE, Efron-Thisted, Shannon and inverse Simpson indices were used to estimate diversity, which was also estimated on datasets down-sampled to the smallest sample. Repertoire overlap was assessed by strict matching of CDR3 nucleotide sequence, V gene and J gene, and clustering was done by Jaccard-based multidimensional scaling. Thymus samples yielded on average approximately 840,000 unique TCRB clonotypes, compared with roughly 80,000 from blood samples.

The sequence joins TRBV4-2 to TRBJ2-1; 7 nucleotides in the junction match TRBD2. The receptor was isolated from a boy less than two years old with a congenital heart defect. Donor details come from another sample of the same person, matched by shared clones. Sequencing was done on a sample of thymocytes. The DNA sequence is TGTGCCAGCAGCCAACTAGCGGAAGGCGGGGCGGAAGGGGACAATGAGCAGTTCTTC. Translated, it reads CASSQLAEGGAEGDNEQFF.